This TCR beta chain was captured by sequencing in a study of control samples from healthy donors and cancer patients. The germline V gene has CDR1 LGHDT and CDR2 YNNKEL (reference sequence). The CDR3 sequence is 19 residues long. V was shortened by 1 base and J by 0 bases, with 16 bases between the two germline ends. Only in-frame clones appear in the TCRdb table, and some are missing; sequencing was by immunoSEQ multiplex PCR. The repertoire includes roughly 120,000 clones, just under 95% of them detected once, and roughly 4% sits in the top ten. The chain joins TRBV3-1 (or the pseudogene TRBV3-2) to TRBJ1-6, with D tentatively TRBD1 (5 bases). The TCR originated in a man aged 25-45 years in good health. Sample: blood. The CDR3 here is CASSQGSGTQSSYNSPLHF. The CDR3 DNA is TGTGCCAGCAGCCAAGGTTCCGGGACCCAGAGCTCCTATAATTCACCCCTCCACTTT.